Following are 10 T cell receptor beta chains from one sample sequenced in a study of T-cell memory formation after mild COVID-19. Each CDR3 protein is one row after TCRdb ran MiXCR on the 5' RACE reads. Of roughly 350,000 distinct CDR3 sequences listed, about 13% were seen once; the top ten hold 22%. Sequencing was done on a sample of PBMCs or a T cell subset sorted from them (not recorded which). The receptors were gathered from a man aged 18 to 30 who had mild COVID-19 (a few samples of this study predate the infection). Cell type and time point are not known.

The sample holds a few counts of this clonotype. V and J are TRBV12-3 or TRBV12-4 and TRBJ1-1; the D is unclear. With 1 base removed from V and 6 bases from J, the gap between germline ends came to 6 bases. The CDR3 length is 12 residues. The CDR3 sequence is CASSLGWSEAFF. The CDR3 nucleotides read TGTGCCAGCAGTTTAGGATGGTCTGAAGCTTTCTTT.

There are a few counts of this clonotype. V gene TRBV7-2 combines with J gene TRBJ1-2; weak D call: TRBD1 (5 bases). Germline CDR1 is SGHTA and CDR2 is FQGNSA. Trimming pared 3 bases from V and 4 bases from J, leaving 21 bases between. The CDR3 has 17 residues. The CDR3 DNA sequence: TGTGCCAGCAGCTTGGTGCCGGTGACGGGGGACCCCTATGGCTACACCTTC. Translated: CASSLVPVTGDPYGYTF.

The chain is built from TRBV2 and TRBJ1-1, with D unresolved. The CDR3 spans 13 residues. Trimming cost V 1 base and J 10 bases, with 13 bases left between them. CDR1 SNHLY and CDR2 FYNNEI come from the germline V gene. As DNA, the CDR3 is TGTGCCAGCAGTGAAGTCTTTCCGGTTCGAGCTTTCTTT. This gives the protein CASSEVFPVRAFF.

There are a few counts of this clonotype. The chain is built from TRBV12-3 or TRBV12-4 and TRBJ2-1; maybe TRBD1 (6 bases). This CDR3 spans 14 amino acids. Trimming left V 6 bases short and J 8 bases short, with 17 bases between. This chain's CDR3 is CASRGQVPIDEQFF. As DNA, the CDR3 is TGTGCCAGCAGGGGACAAGTCCCAATCGATGAGCAGTTCTTC.

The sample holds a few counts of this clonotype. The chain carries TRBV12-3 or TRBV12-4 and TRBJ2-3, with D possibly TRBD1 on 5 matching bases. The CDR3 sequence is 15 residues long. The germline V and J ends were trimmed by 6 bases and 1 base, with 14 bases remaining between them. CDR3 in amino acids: CASSLDLTGTDTQYF. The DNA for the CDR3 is TGTGCCAGCAGCCTTGATTTGACAGGCACAGATACGCAGTATTTT.

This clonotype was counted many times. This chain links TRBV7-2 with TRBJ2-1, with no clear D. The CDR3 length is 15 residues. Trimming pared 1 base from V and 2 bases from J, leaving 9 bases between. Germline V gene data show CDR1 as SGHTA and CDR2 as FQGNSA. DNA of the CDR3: TGTGCCAGCAGCTTAGATCTTAGTACCTACAATGAGCAGTTCTTC. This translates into CASSLDLSTYNEQFF. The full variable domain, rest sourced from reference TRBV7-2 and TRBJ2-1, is GAGVSQSPSNKVTEKGKDVELRCDPISGHTALYWYRQSLGQGLEFLIYFQGNSAPDKSGLPSDRFSAERTGGSVSTLTIQRTQQEDSAVYLCASSLDLSTYNEQFFGPGTRLTVL.

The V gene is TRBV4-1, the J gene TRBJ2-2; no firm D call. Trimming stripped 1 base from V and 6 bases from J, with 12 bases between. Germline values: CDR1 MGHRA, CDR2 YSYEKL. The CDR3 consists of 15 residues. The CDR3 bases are TGCGCCAGCAGCCAAGGGGTGTTTGTAGCCGGGGAGCTGTTTTTT. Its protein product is CASSQGVFVAGELFF.

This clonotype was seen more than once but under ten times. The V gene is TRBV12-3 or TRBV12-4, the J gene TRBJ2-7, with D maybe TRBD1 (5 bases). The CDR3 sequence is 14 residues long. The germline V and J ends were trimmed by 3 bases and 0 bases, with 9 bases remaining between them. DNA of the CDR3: TGTGCCAGCAGTTTTGGGGCCCACTCCTACGAGCAGTACTTC. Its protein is CASSFGAHSYEQYF.

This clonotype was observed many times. The CDR3 loop is CASSYSTSGHGELFF. DNA for the CDR3: TGTGCCAGCAGTTACTCGACCTCGGGTCACGGGGAGCTGTTTTTT. The V gene is TRBV6-5, the J gene TRBJ2-2, with unresolved D. This CDR3 spans 15 amino acids. Per germline, CDR1 MNHEY and CDR2 SVGAGI. V was shortened by 0 bases and J by 7 bases, with 12 bases between the two germline ends.

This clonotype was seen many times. CDR3: CASSRYQETQYF. The DNA for the CDR3 is TGTGCCAGCTCCCGGTACCAAGAGACCCAGTACTTC. The gene calls are TRBV7-2 and TRBJ2-5; D is undetermined. V was cut by 8 bases and J by 0 bases, with 7 bases left in between. CDR1 is SGHTA and CDR2 is FQGNSA in the germline V gene. The CDR3 loop spans 12 amino acids.